This T cell receptor beta chain was identified during a study of cytomegalovirus exposure and HLA in healthy donors. The PCR used 60 Vbeta and 13 Jbeta primers. Using immunoSEQ multiplex PCR, the repertoire was profiled, and TCRdb retains in-frame clones only, with some absent. The sample contains about 130,000 clones, 84% of which appear only once. Study-level points and caveats: Reports credit the classifier with highly specific, highly sensitive diagnosis of cytomegalovirus status.

Germline CDR1 reads SGHAT; CDR2 reads FQNNGV. The CDR3 runs 16 residues. Unmatched junction bases numbered 8, after V lost 4 bases and J lost 4 bases. On this clone itself: Its antigen is undetermined.

The J gene is TRBJ1-1, the V gene TRBV11-2, with 11 bases lining up with TRBD1. The sequence was obtained from a woman in her late teens or twenties in good health and CMV-seropositive. Specimen: PBMCs. Written as DNA, the CDR3 is TGTGCCAGCAGCTCCAATCCCGGGACAGGGGGCACTGAAGCTTTCTTT. This gives the protein CASSSNPGTGGTEAFF.